This paragraph covers one TCR beta chain sequence. Treatment: 15 to 20 received Ad26.COV2.S at low or high dose, single or two shots; 5 received placebo; per-sample allocation not given. All samples were drawn on day 63, counting from the first vaccine or placebo injection. These data come from a study of Ad26.COV2.S vaccination and SARS-CoV-2 variants. The overall study: Donor participated within the Ad26.COV2.S arm of the COV1001 trial.

Per the germline V gene, CDR1 is SGHVS and CDR2 is FQNEAQ. After removal of 5 bases from V and 0 bases from J, the junction contained 6 bases not matched to a gene. The CDR3 extends over 15 amino acids. Using immunoSEQ multiplex PCR, the repertoire was profiled, and TCRdb retains in-frame clones only, with some absent. Among 200,000 to 250,000 clones listed, 88% were seen once. Sequencing was performed on peripheral blood, taken in a trial of Ad26.COV2.S vaccine versus placebo. The chain joins TRBV7-8 to TRBJ2-7; 8 bases line up with TRBD2. The origin of this receptor is a person aged 18-60 years who received the Ad26.COV2.S COVID-19 vaccine or a placebo. CDR3 sequence (DNA): TGTGCCAGCAGCCCTAGCGGGTTTAGCTCCTACGAGCAGTACTTC. Protein sequence: CASSPSGFSSYEQYF.